Below, one TCR beta chain is given with its context. The clone's antigen remains unknown. No base quality information exists; no much larger clone differs at one position. CDR1 SGHRS and CDR2 YFSETQ were looked up in the germline V gene. Trimming costs V 2 bases and J 6 bases, and their ends lie 12 bases apart. The CDR3 covers 13 residues, taking in both the cysteine and the phenylalanine. CDR3 DNA only is kept here, 39 bases in frame from base 1. This entry belongs to a study of technical replicates of blood from four donors (dated by TCRdb to 2015 to 2018). Library preparation employed the immunoSEQ multiplex PCR assay. TCRdb retrieved this table from immuneACCESS and kept in-frame rearrangements only. Not all clones are present; in checked studies, unresolved V genes account for under half, and no reason is known for the remainder. The table for this sample lists almost 70,000 clones; about 90% of them were counted only once. Around 4.6% of the sample belongs to the ten largest clones.

Sequences were obtained from PBMCs. The rearrangement combines TRBV5-1 with TRBJ2-7; TRBD2 might be the D gene, on 5 matching bases. This TCR was recovered from a human donor in good health. Some clones in this sample may be carry-over from other donors' samples. The DNA is as follows: TGCGCCAGCAGCTTTGCCTCACGGGGCGAGCAGTACTTC. It translates to CASSFASRGEQYF.